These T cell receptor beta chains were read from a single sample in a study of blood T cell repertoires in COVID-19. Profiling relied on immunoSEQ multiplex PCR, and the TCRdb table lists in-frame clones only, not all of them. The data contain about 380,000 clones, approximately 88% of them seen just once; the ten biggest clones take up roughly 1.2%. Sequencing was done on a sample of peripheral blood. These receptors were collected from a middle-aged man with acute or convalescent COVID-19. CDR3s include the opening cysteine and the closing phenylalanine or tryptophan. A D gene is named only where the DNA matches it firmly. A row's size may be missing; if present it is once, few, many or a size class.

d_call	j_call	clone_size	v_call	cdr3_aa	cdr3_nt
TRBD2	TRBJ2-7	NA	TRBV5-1	CASSPVLAGGSGNEQYF	TGCGCCAGCAGCCCGGTATTAGCGGGAGGATCAGGGAACGAGCAGTACTTC
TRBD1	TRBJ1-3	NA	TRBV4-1	CASSFRQGDAGNTIYF	TGCGCCAGCAGCTTCCGACAGGGTGATGCTGGAAACACCATATATTTT
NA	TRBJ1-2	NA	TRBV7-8	CASSQAWGGDYGYTF	TGTGCCAGCAGCCAGGCCTGGGGGGGAGACTATGGCTACACCTTC
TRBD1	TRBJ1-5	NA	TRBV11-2	CASSPGQENKAGNQPQHF	TGTGCCAGCAGCCCGGGACAGGAGAACAAGGCCGGGAATCAGCCCCAGCATTTT
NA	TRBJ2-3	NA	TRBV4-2	CASSQDARTTDTQYF	TGTGCCAGCAGCCAAGACGCTAGAACCACAGATACGCAGTATTTT
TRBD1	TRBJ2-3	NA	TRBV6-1	CASSEVDRGTDTQYF	TGTGCCAGCAGTGAAGTGGACAGGGGCACAGATACGCAGTATTTT
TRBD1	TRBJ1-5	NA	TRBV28	CASSLLDRASFPQHF	TGTGCCAGCAGTCTCCTCGACAGGGCCTCATTCCCCCAGCATTTT
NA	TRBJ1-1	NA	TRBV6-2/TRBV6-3	CASSYSGALMDTEAFF	TGTGCCAGCAGTTACTCCGGTGCACTTATGGACACTGAAGCTTTCTTT
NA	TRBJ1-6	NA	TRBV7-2	CASSLVGGSPYSPLHF	TGTGCCAGCAGCTTAGTTGGGGGGAGTCCCTATTCACCCCTCCACTTT
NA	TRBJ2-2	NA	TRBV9	CASSLDGFGGGELFF	TGTGCCAGCAGCCTAGACGGTTTTGGAGGCGGGGAGCTGTTTTTT
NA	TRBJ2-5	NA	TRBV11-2	CASSLGEDYSLGVEETQYF	TGTGCCAGCAGCTTAGGGGAGGACTATTCACTAGGAGTCGAAGAGACCCAGTACTTC
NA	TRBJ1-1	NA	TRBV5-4	CASSLISNQNTEAFF	TGTGCCAGCAGCTTAATTAGTAATCAGAACACTGAAGCTTTCTTT
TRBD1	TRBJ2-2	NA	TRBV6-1	CASSEARTGNTGELFF	TGTGCCAGCAGTGAAGCGCGGACAGGGAACACCGGGGAGCTGTTTTTT
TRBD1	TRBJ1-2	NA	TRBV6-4	CASRPGGTFYGYTF	TGTGCCAGCAGACCAGGGGGTACATTCTATGGCTACACCTTC
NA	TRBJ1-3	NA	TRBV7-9	CASSLYQGGGNTIYF	TGTGCCAGCAGCTTATATCAGGGCGGCGGAAACACCATATATTTT
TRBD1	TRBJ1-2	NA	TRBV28	CASSSPRGPSYGYTF	TGTGCCAGCAGTTCCCCCAGGGGGCCCTCCTATGGCTACACCTTC
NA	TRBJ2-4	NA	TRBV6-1	CASSDPLAKNIQYF	TGTGCCAGCAGTGACCCATTAGCCAAAAACATTCAGTACTTC
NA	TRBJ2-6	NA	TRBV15	CATSRGGSLNVLTF	TGTGCCACCAGCAGAGGTGGGAGCCTTAACGTCCTGACTTTC
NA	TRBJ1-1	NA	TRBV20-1	CSAERGAFF	TGCAGTGCCGAAAGAGGAGCTTTCTTT
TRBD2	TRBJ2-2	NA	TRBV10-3	CATRLAGAGELFF	TGTGCCACCCGACTAGCGGGGGCCGGGGAGCTGTTTTTT
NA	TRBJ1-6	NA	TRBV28	CASSLSLSTGANSPLHF	TGTGCCAGCAGTTTATCTCTCAGCACTGGAGCAAATTCACCCCTCCACTTT
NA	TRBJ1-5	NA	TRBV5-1	CASSLGTVNQPQHF	TGCGCCAGCAGCTTGGGGACTGTGAATCAGCCCCAGCATTTT
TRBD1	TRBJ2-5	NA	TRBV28	CASSFGQGQETQYF	TGTGCCAGCAGTTTCGGACAGGGACAAGAGACCCAGTACTTC
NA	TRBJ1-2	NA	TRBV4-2	CASSQDRVADYGYTF	TGTGCCAGCAGCCAAGATCGGGTAGCTGACTATGGCTACACCTTC
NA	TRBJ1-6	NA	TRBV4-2	CASSQETSKSSYNSPLHF	TGTGCCAGCAGCCAAGAGACTTCCAAAAGCTCCTATAATTCACCCCTCCACTTT
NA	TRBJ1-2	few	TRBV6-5	CASSYRVDSPYGYTF	TGTGCCAGCAGTTACAGAGTAGACAGCCCCTATGGCTACACCTTC
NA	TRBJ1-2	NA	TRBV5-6	CASSLGGVVSGAGYTF	TGTGCCAGCAGCTTGGGAGGCGTTGTCAGTGGGGCTGGCTACACCTTC
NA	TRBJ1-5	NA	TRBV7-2	CASSLAQGFQPQHF	TGTGCCAGCAGCTTAGCGCAGGGTTTTCAGCCCCAGCATTTT
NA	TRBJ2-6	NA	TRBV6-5	CASSHGEGANVLTF	TGTGCCAGCTCCCACGGGGAAGGGGCCAACGTCCTGACTTTC
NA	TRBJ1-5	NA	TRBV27	CASSLQGPNQPQHF	TGTGCCAGCAGTCTACAGGGCCCTAATCAGCCCCAGCATTTT
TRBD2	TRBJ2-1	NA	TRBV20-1	CSASAPGLARNEQFF	TGCAGTGCTAGTGCGCCGGGACTAGCACGGAATGAGCAGTTCTTC
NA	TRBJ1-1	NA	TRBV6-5	CASSYEQGNLEAFF	TGTGCCAGCAGTTACGAACAGGGAAATCTTGAAGCTTTCTTT
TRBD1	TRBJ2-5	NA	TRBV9	CASSTRTGVETQYF	TGTGCCAGCAGCACCCGGACAGGCGTGGAGACCCAGTACTTC
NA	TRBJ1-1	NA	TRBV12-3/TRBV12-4	CASSFQGRTEAFF	TGTGCCAGCAGTTTTCAGGGAAGGACTGAAGCTTTCTTT
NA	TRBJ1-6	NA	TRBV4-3	CASSQEISGMGPLHF	TGCGCCAGCAGCCAAGAGATTTCAGGGATGGGACCCCTCCACTTT
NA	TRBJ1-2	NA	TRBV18	CASSPGSLNYGYTF	TGTGCCAGCTCCCCGGGATCACTTAACTATGGCTACACCTTC
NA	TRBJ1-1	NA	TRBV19	CASIGDTEAFF	TGTGCCAGTATCGGGGACACTGAAGCTTTCTTT